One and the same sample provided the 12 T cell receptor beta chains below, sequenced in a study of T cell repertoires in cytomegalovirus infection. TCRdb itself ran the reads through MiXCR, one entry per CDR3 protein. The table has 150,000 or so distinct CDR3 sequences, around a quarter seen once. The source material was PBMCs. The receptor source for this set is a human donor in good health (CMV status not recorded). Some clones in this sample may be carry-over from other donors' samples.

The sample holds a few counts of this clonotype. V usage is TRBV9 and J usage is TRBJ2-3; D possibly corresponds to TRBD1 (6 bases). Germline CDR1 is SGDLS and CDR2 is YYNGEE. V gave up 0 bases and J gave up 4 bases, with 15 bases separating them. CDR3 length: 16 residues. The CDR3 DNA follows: TGTGCCAGCAGCGTAGAGACCCGGGGACAAGCAGATACGCAGTATTTT. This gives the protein CASSVETRGQADTQYF.

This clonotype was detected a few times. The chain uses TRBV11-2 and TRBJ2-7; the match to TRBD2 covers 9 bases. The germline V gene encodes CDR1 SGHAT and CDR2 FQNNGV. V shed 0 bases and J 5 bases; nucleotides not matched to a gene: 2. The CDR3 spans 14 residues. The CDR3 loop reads CASSLERTSDEQYF. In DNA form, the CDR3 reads TGTGCCAGCAGCTTAGAAAGGACTAGCGACGAGCAGTACTTC.

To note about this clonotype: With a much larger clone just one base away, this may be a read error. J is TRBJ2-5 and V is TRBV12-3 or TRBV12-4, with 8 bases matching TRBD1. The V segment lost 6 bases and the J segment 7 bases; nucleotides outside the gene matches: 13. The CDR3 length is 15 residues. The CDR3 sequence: CASRPSGGAYRTQYF. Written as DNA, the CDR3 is TGTGCCAGCAGACCCTCAGGGGGCGCGTACAGGACCCAGTACTTC.

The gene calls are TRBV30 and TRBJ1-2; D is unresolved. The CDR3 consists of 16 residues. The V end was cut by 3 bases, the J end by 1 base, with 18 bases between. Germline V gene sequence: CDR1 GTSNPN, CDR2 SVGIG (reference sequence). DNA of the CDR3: TGTGCCTGGAGCCCCCCCGGGCCCCTCGGTAACTATGGCTACACCTTC. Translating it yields CAWSPPGPLGNYGYTF.

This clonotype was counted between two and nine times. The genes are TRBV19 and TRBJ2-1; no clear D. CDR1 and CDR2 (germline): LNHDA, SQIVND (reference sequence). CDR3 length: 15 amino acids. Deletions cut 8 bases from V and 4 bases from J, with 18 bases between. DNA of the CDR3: TGTGCCAGTTCATTGGTCTATCCACTATACAATGAGCAGTTCTTC. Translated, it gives CASSLVYPLYNEQFF.

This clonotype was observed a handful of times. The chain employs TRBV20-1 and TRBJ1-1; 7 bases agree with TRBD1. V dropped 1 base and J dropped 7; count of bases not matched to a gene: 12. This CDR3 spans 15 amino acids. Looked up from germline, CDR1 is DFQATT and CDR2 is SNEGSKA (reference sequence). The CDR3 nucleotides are TGCAGTGCTAGAGCTCCTTCGTACAGGGGCGATGAAGCTTTCTTT. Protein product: CSARAPSYRGDEAFF.

The CDR3 DNA sequence: TGTGCCAGCCGTCGGGGGGGATCCTACAATGAGCAGTTCTTC. Its translation is CASRRGGSYNEQFF. The chain combines TRBV6-1 with TRBJ2-1; 8 nucleotides agree with TRBD2. The CDR3 extends over 14 amino acids. CDR1 is MNHNS and CDR2 is SASEGT in the germline V gene. The V segment lost 8 bases and the J segment 1 base; nucleotides outside the gene matches: 4.

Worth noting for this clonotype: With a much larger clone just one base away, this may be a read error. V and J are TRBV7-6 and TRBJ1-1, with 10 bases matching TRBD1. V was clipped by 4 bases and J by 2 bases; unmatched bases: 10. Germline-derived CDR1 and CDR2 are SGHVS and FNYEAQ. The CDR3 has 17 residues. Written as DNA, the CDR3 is TGTGCCAGCAGCTCCCAGGGACAGGGGCCCTTTAACACTGAAGCTTTCTTT. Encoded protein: CASSSQGQGPFNTEAFF.

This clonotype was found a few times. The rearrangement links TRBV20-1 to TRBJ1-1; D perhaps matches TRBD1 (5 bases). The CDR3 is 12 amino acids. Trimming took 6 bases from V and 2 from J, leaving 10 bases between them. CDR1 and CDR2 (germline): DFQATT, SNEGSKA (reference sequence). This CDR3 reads CSAGTTNTEAFF. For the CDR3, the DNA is TGCAGTGCCGGGACCACTAACACTGAAGCTTTCTTT.

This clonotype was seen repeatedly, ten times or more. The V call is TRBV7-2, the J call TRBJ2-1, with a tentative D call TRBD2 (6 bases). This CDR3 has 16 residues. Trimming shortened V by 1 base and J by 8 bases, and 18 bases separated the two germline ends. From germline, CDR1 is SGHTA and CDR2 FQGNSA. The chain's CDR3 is CASSLGAGRRRDEQFF. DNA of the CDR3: TGTGCCAGCAGCTTAGGGGCGGGACGGCGCCGCGATGAGCAGTTCTTC.

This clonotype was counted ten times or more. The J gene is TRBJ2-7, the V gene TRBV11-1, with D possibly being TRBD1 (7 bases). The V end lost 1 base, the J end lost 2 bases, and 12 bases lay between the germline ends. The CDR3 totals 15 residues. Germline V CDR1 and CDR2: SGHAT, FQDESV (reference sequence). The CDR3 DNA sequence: TGTGCCAGCAGCTTAGACCTCAGGGGGGCCTACGAGCAGTACTTC. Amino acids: CASSLDLRGAYEQYF.

The CDR3 spells CASSPGLLSTDTQYF. In DNA form, the CDR3 reads TGTGCCAGCAGCCCAGGACTTCTGAGCACAGATACGCAGTATTTT. The V gene is TRBV11-2, the J gene TRBJ2-3; weak D call: TRBD2 (5 bases). The V and J ends lost 5 bases and 0 bases respectively, with 12 bases between them. The CDR3 extends over 15 amino acids. Per germline, CDR1 SGHAT and CDR2 FQNNGV. Combining the CDR3 with reference TRBV11-2 and TRBJ2-3 gives the whole variable domain EAGVAQSPRYKIIEKRQSVAFWCNPISGHATLYWYQQILGQGPKLLIQFQNNGVVDDSQLPKDRFSAERLKGVDSTLKIQPAKLEDSAVYLCASSPGLLSTDTQYFGPGTRLTVL.